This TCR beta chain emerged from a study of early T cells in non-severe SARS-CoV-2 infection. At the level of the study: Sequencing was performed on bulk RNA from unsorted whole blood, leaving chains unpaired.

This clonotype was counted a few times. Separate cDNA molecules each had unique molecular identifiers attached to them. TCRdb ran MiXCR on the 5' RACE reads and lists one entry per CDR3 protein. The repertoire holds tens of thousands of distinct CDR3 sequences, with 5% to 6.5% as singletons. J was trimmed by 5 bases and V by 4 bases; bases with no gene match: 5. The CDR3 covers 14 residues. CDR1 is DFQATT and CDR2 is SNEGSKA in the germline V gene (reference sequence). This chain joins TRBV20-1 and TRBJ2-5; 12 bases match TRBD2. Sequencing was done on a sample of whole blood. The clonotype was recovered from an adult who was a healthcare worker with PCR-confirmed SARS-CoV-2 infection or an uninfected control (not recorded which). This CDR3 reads CSAIRTSGTETQYF. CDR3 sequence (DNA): TGCAGTGCTATTCGGACTAGCGGGACGGAGACCCAGTACTTC.